This TCR beta chain was retrieved from a study of T cell responses to AZD1222 COVID-19 vaccine. Study observations and caveats: Most donors were white British, females outnumbered males, and clonal diversity was possibly underestimated. The study sampled repertoires only after the peak T cell response. The CD4 TCRs associated with vaccination extended across spike and predominated at 160-218 and 743-854.

Sequencing was performed with immunoSEQ multiplex PCR; in TCRdb, only in-frame clones are kept and a portion is missing. The table lists about 190,000 clones, around 92% of them singletons. V dropped 1 base and J dropped 1 base, with 19 bases sitting between them. CDR1 SGHTA and CDR2 FQGTGA come from the germline V gene. This CDR3 has 18 residues. This clone was detected once. The antigen is undetermined. The TCR originated in an adult in good health. The material was peripheral blood, obtained on day 0 of AZD1222 vaccination. This chain links TRBV7-3 with TRBJ1-1, with D uncertain. CDR3 amino acids: CASSLRAAPSYENTEAFF. CDR3 DNA: TGTGCCAGCAGCTTAAGGGCAGCGCCTTCGTATGAGAACACTGAAGCTTTCTTT.